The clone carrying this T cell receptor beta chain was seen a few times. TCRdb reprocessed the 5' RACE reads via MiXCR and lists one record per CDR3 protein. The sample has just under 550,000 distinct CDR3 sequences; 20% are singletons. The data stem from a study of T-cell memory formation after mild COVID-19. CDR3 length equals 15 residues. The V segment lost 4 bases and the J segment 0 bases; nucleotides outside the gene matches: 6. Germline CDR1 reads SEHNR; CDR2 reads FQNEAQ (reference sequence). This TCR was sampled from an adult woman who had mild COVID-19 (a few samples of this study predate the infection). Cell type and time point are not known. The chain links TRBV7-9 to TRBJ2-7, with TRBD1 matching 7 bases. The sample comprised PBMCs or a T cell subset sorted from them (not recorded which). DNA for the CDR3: TGTGCCAGCAGCTCCCGGGACAGAAGCTCCTACGAGCAGTACTTC. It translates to CASSSRDRSSYEQYF.